The next 5 T cell receptor beta chains were all read from a single sample in a study of cytomegalovirus exposure and HLA in healthy donors. The PCR contained 60 Vbeta and 13 Jbeta primers. Generated by immunoSEQ multiplex PCR, the TCRdb table keeps only in-frame clones and is missing some. In the table there are about 120,000 clones, 75% to 85% of which are singletons. Material for sequencing was PBMCs. The receptors here all came from a man between 40 and 49 years old in good health and CMV-seronegative.

The chain uses TRBV5-1 and TRBJ1-2; TRBD1 agrees at 8 bases. The CDR3 is 12 amino acids. Germline V CDR1 and CDR2: SGHRS, YFSETQ. V lost 3 bases and J lost 7; bases outside the gene matches: 2. The CDR3 nucleotides read TGCGCCAGCAGCTGGACAGGGTCTGGCTACACCTTC. Encoded protein: CASSWTGSGYTF.

V and J are TRBV30 and TRBJ2-7; D might be TRBD2 (6 bases). The CDR3 consists of 13 residues. The germline CDR1 and CDR2 sequences are GTSNPN and SVGIG (reference sequence). Trimming removed 1 base at V and 4 bases at J, with 11 bases between. CDR3: CAWSGIRGYEQYF. DNA of the CDR3: TGTGCCTGGAGTGGGATACGGGGGTACGAGCAGTACTTC.

The rearrangement links TRBV9 to TRBJ2-2; TRBD2 is a possible D gene (6 bases). V dropped 3 bases and J dropped 7 bases, with 16 bases sitting between them. CDR1 and CDR2 from the germline V gene are SGDLS and YYNGEE. There are 15 residues in the CDR3. Here the CDR3 DNA reads TGTGCCAGCAGCGCGCGGGGTCAGTCGGTCGGGGAGCTGTTTTTT. This gives the protein CASSARGQSVGELFF.

In the case of this clone: Germline and junction disagree at one end, which may indicate a read error. This chain links TRBV6-4 with TRBJ2-6; 9 bases are shared with TRBD2. CDR1 MRHNA and CDR2 SNTAGT come from the germline V gene. The length of the CDR3 is 19 residues. CDR3 DNA: TGTGCCAGCACCTGCGGGACGACTAGCGGTCCCTCTGGGGCCAACGGCCTGACTTTC. Translation gives CASTCGTTSGPSGANGLTF.

The chain couples TRBV9 to TRBJ2-2; 9 nucleotides agree with TRBD2. Germline values: CDR1 SGDLS, CDR2 YYNGEE. The J segment lost 7 bases and the V segment lost 4 bases, leaving 8 bases of the junction unmatched. The CDR3 sequence is 15 residues long. The DNA of the CDR3 is TGTGCCAGCAGCTCCGGGACTAGCCCCTTCGGGGAGCTGTTTTTT. Its protein product is CASSSGTSPFGELFF.